The rows below give T cell receptor beta chains drawn from one sample of a study of cytomegalovirus exposure and HLA in healthy donors. Profiling relied on immunoSEQ multiplex PCR, and the TCRdb table lists in-frame clones only, not all of them. This table holds around 190,000 clones, around nine tenths found once. Sequenced: PBMCs. The receptor set was obtained from a man aged 30 to 45 in good health and CMV-seropositive. Each CDR3 is given with its conserved first and last residue. Clone size appears in some rows only: once, few, many, or a class for an expanded clone.

size	J	V	CDR3
once	TRBJ2-1	TRBV5-1	CASSPSGSSYNEQFF
.	TRBJ2-7	TRBV9	CASSREGYEQYF
.	TRBJ1-1	TRBV7-7	CASSLNTGGEAFF
.	TRBJ1-1	TRBV5-4	CAWGGITEAFF
.	TRBJ2-1	TRBV29-1	CSVGTSGGVYEQFF
.	TRBJ2-7	TRBV28	CASSLGTGAYEQYF
.	TRBJ2-1	TRBV9	CASSARPSPLGVEQFF
.	TRBJ1-2	TRBV28	CASTPGQVDGYTF
.	TRBJ2-7	TRBV11-2	CASSLKGPYEQYF
.	TRBJ2-2	TRBV5-1	CASSPDGGEGGELFF
.	TRBJ2-5	TRBV4-1	CASSQGNQETQYF
once	TRBJ1-5	TRBV28	CASSLSRGPQPQHF
.	TRBJ2-5	TRBV7-2	CASSLVTSQETQYF
.	TRBJ1-5	TRBV6-1	CASSEVRQPQHF
.	TRBJ1-5	TRBV28	CASSLRNQPQHF
.	TRBJ1-2	TRBV5-6	CASSSRDRDGYTF
.	TRBJ1-1	TRBV7-3	CASSSTGLTEAFF
.	TRBJ2-5	TRBV11-2	CASSLFGTSGVGVTQYF
.	TRBJ2-3	TRBV6-5	CASSRTSGSTDTQYF
many	TRBJ2-7	TRBV5-6	CASSLIGTGGSYEQYF
.	TRBJ2-1	TRBV7-9	CASSRASMQQFF
.	TRBJ2-7	TRBV29-1	CSVVPDQHRYEQYF
once	TRBJ1-2	TRBV27	CASSPQGTGYGYTF
.	TRBJ1-5	TRBV19	CASRDRTNQPQHF
.	TRBJ1-6	TRBV5-1	CASGPGQPNSPLHF
once	TRBJ2-7	TRBV7-6	CASSPSGAYEQYF
.	TRBJ2-5	TRBV10-3	CAISEGGDQETQYF
.	TRBJ2-7	TRBV4-1	CASSQASGTYEQYF
.	TRBJ1-1	TRBV5-8	CASSLLGLGMNTEAFF